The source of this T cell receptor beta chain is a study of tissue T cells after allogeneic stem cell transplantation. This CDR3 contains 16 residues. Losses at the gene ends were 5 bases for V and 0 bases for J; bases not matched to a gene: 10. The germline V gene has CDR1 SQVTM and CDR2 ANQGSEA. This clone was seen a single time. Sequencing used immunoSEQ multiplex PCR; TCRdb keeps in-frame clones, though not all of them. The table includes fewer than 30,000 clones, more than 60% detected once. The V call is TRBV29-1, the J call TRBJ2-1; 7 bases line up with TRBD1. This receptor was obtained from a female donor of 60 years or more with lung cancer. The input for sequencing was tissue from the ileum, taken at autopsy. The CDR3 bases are TGCAGCGTTAATAGACTGGGGACAGTCTCCTACAATGAGCAGTTCTTC. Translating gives CSVNRLGTVSYNEQFF.